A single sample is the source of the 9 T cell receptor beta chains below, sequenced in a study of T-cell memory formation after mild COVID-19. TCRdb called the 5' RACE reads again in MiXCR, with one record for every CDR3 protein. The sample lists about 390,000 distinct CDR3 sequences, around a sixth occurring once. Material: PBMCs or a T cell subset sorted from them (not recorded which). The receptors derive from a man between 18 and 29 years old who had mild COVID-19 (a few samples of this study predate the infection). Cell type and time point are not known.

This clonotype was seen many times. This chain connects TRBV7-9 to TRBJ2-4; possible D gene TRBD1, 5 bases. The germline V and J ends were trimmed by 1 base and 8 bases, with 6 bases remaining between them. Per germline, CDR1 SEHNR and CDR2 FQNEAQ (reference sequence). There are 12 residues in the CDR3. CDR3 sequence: CASSLDRHIQYF. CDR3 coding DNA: TGTGCCAGCAGCTTAGACAGGCACATTCAGTACTTC.

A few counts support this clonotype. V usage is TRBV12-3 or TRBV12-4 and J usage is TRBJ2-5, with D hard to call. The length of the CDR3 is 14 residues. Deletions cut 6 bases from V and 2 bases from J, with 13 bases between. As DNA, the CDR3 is TGTGCCAGCAGCCGTACGGGTCTACAAGAGACCCAGTACTTC. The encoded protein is CASSRTGLQETQYF.

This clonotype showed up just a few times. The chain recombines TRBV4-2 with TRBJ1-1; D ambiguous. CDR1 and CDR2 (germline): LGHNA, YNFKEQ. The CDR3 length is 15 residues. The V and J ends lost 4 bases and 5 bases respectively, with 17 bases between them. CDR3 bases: TGTGCCAGCAGCCTCCAACCGGGAGGGAGTACTGAAGCTTTCTTT. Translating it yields CASSLQPGGSTEAFF.

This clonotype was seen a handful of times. This CDR3 reads CASSPDSLGYTF. For the CDR3, the DNA is TGCGCCAGCAGCCCCGACTCTCTTGGCTACACCTTC. The J gene is TRBJ1-2, the V gene TRBV5-1; D uncertain. The CDR3 runs 12 residues. V was trimmed by 4 bases and J by 7 bases, leaving 11 bases between them. The germline V gene has CDR1 SGHRS and CDR2 YFSETQ.

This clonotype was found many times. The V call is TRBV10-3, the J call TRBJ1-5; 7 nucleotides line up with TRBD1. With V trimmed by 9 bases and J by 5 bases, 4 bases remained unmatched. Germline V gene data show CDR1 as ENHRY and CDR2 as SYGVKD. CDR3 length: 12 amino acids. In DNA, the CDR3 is TGTGCCATAGGGGACAGTTATCAGCCCCAGCATTTT. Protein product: CAIGDSYQPQHF.

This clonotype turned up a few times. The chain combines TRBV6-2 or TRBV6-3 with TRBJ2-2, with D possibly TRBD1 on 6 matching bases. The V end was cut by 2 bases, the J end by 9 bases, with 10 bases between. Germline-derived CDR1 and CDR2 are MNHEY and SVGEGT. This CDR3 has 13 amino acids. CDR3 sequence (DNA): TGTGCCAGCAGTTACGGGGACAACAGGGAGCTGTTTTTT. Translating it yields CASSYGDNRELFF.

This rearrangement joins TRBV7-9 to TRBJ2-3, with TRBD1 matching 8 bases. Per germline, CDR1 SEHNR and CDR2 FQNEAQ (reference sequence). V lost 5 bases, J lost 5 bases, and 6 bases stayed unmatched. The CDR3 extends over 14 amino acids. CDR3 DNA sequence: TGTGCCAGCAGCGTCCGGGGACAGGAAGATACGCAGTATTTT. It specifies CASSVRGQEDTQYF.

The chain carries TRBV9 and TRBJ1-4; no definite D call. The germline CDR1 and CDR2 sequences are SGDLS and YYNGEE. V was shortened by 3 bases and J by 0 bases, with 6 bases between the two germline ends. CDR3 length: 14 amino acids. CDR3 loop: CASSGSSTNEKLFF. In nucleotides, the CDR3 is TGTGCCAGCAGCGGGAGTTCAACTAATGAAAAACTGTTTTTT.

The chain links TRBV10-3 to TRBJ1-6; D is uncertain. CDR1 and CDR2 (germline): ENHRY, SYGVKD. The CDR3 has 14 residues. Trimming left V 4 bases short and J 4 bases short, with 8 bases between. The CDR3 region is CAISGEGYNSPLHF. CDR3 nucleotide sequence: TGTGCCATCAGTGGGGAGGGTTATAATTCACCCCTCCACTTT.